This T cell receptor beta chain was found in a study of blood T cell repertoires in COVID-19. Study context: Spain, Italy and the United States supplied samples that represented acute and convalescent COVID-19. The analysed material was cDNA or gDNA that came from T cells, B-cell-depleted T cells, or PBMCs.

Germline values: CDR1 MNHEY, CDR2 SVGAGI. The trim removed 0 bases at V and 3 bases at J, leaving 0 bases unmatched. This CDR3 has 15 residues. TCRdb's table, derived via immunoSEQ multiplex PCR, lists solely in-frame clones and lacks some. Found here are roughly 180,000 clones, more than 65% of them singletons; the top ten hold approximately 18%. The participants were between about 18 and 90 years old and came from fewer than 25 US areas. The rearrangement links TRBV6-5 to TRBJ2-1; TRBD1 matches 9 bases. Material: PBMCs or T cells enriched from blood (not recorded which). The source of this sequence is a man aged 55 to 70 who had recovered from COVID-19. The CDR3 sequence is CASSYSGQGYNEQFF. DNA of the CDR3: TGTGCCAGCAGTTACTCGGGACAGGGCTACAATGAGCAGTTCTTC.